The clone carrying this T cell receptor beta chain came up once. These data come from a study of blood T cell repertoires in COVID-19. TCRdb keeps only in-frame clones here, not all; method: immunoSEQ multiplex PCR. This sample yields about 380,000 clones, of which roughly 89% are seen a single time; approximately 7% belongs to the top ten. This CDR3 region has 16 residues. Germline V lookup: CDR1 SGHTA, CDR2 FQGTGA. The V end was cut by 1 base, the J end by 2 bases, with 13 bases between. The chain has TRBV7-3 and TRBJ2-3; D possibly corresponds to TRBD2 (6 bases). Input material: peripheral blood. The TCR originated in a man between 18 and 35 years old with active or convalescent COVID-19. The DNA for the CDR3 is TGTGCCAGCAGCTTAATTGGCGGGGCGAACACAGATACGCAGTATTTT. Protein: CASSLIGGANTDTQYF.